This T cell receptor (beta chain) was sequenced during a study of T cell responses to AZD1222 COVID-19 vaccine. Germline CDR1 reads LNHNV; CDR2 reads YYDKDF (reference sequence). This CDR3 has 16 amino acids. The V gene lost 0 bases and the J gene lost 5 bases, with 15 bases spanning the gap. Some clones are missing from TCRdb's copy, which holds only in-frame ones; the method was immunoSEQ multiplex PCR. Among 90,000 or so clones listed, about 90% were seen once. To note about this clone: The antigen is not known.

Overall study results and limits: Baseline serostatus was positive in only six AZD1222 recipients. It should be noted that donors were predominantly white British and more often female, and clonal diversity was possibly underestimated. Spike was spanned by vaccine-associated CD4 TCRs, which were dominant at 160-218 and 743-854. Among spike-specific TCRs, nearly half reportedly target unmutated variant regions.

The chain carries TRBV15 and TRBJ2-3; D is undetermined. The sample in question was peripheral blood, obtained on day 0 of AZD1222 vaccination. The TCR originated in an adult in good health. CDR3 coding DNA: TGTGCCACCAGCAGAGATGAGCTACGTTGGGGAGATACGCAGTATTTT. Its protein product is CATSRDELRWGDTQYF.